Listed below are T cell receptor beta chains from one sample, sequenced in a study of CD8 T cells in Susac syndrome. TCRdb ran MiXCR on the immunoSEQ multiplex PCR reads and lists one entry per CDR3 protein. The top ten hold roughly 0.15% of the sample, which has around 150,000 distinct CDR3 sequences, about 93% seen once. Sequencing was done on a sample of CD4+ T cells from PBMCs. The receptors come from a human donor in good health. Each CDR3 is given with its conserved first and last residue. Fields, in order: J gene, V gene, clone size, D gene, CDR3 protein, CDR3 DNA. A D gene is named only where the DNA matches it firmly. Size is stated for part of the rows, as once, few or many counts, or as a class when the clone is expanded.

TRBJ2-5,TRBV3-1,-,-,CASSRPPVQETQYF,TGTGCCAGCAGCCGACCCCCTGTTCAAGAGACCCAGTACTTC
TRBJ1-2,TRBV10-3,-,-,CAISEAGDYGYTF,TGTGCCATCAGTGAGGCAGGGGACTATGGCTACACCTTC
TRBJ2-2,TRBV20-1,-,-,CSAREPTGRTGELFF,TGCAGTGCTAGAGAACCGACAGGCCGCACCGGGGAGCTGTTTTTT
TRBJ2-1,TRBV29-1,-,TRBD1,CSVDRDRHMIF,TGCAGCGTTGATAGGGACAGGCACATGATCTTC
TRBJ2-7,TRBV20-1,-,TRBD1,CSADRDRGTYEQYF,TGCAGTGCAGACCGGGACAGGGGAACCTACGAGCAGTACTTC
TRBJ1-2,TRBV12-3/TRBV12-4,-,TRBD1,CASSFRGQDGYTF,TGTGCCAGCAGTTTTCGGGGACAGGATGGCTACACCTTC
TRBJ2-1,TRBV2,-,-,CASKSGSLEQFF,TGTGCCAGCAAGTCGGGGAGCCTTGAGCAGTTCTTC
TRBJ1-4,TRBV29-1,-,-,CSVAKGSTTNEKLFF,TGCAGCGTTGCGAAAGGGTCAACAACTAATGAAAAACTGTTTTTT
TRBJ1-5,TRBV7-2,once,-,CASSRDFQPQHF,TGTGCCAGCAGCCGAGACTTTCAGCCCCAGCATTTT
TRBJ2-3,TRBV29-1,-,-,CSVEGFSAGGLTDTQYF,TGCAGCGTTGAAGGCTTCTCTGCTGGGGGACTCACAGATACGCAGTATTTT
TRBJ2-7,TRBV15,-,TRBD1,CATSAYRGRYEQYF,TGTGCCACCAGCGCTTACAGGGGGCGTTACGAGCAGTACTTC
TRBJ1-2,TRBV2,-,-,CASSAEGHGYTF,TGTGCCAGCAGTGCGGAAGGTCACGGCTACACCTTC
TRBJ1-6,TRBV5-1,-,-,CASSLDQNSPLHF,TGCGCCAGCAGCTTGGATCAGAATTCACCCCTCCACTTT
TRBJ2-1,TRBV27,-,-,CASSLQGIGWPLF,TGTGCCAGCAGTTTACAGGGGATAGGGTGGCCCCTCTTC
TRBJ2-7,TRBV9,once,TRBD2,CASTPGAGGYEQYF,TGTGCCAGCACCCCGGGAGCGGGGGGCTACGAGCAGTACTTC
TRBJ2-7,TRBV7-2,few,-,CASSPRTRYEQYF,TGTGCCAGCAGCCCCCGCACTCGCTACGAGCAGTACTTC
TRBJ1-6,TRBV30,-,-,CAWMGAGVYSPLHF,TGTGCCTGGATGGGGGCAGGGGTTTATTCACCCCTCCACTTT
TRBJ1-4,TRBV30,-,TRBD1,CACGGRGTATNEKLFF,TGTGCCTGCGGAGGAAGGGGGACAGCAACTAATGAAAAACTGTTTTTT
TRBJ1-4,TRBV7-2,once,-,CASSASRTANEKLFF,TGTGCCAGCAGCGCTTCTCGGACAGCTAATGAAAAACTGTTTTTT
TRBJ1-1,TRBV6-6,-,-,CASSYIGQNTEAFF,TGTGCCAGCAGTTACATAGGACAGAACACTGAAGCTTTCTTT
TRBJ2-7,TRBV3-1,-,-,CASSPGPRGEQYF,TGTGCCAGCAGCCCCGGCCCCCGGGGTGAGCAGTACTTC
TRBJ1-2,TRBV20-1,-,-,CSAVIRGAYGYTF,TGCAGTGCCGTTATCAGGGGCGCCTATGGCTACACCTTC
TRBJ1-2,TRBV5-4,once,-,CASSRHYYGYTF,TGTGCCAGCAGCAGACACTACTATGGCTACACCTTC
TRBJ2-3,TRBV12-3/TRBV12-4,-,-,CASCSGSLDTQYF,TGTGCCAGCTGCAGTGGTAGTTTAGATACGCAGTATTTT
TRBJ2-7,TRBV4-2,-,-,CASSQDLGREQYF,TGTGCCAGCAGCCAAGATCTTGGGCGCGAGCAGTACTTC
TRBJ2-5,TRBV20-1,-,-,CSARSASGSETQYF,TGCAGTGCTAGATCCGCTTCAGGGTCCGAGACCCAGTACTTC
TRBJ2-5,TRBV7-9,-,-,CASGLVGQETQYF,TGTGCCAGCGGGCTAGTGGGGCAAGAGACCCAGTACTTC
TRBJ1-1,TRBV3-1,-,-,CASSQPGAFDAFF,TGTGCCAGCAGCCAACCGGGAGCGTTTGACGCTTTCTTT
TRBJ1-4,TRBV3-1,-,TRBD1,CASSQGQTTNEKLFF,TGTGCCAGCAGCCAGGGACAGACGACTAATGAAAAACTGTTTTTT
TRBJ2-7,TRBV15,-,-,CATSRDPLTYEQYF,TGTGCCACCAGCAGAGATCCGTTGACCTACGAGCAGTACTTC
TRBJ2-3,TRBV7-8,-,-,CASSLMGRADTQYF,TGTGCCAGCAGCTTAATGGGCCGAGCCGATACGCAGTATTTT
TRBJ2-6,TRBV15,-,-,CATSRDARGAGANVLTF,TGTGCCACCAGCAGAGATGCCAGGGGCGCTGGGGCCAACGTCCTGACTTTC
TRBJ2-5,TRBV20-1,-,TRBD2,CSARDWRGVQETQYF,TGCAGTGCTAGGGATTGGCGGGGGGTCCAAGAGACCCAGTACTTC
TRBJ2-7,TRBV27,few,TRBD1,CASSRGQGAYEQYF,TGTGCCAGCAGTCGAGGACAGGGAGCTTACGAGCAGTACTTC
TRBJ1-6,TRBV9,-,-,CASSVNQGSSYNSPLHF,TGTGCCAGCAGCGTGAATCAGGGGAGCTCCTATAATTCACCCCTCCACTTT
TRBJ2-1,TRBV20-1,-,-,CSPQGFDEQFF,TGCAGCCCTCAGGGGTTCGATGAGCAGTTCTTC
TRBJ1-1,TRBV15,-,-,CATSRGEGYTEAFF,TGTGCCACCAGCAGAGGCGAGGGTTACACTGAAGCTTTCTTT
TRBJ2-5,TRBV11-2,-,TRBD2,CASSLESGGLGTQYF,TGTGCCAGCAGCTTAGAATCGGGGGGGCTAGGGACCCAGTACTTC
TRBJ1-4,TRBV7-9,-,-,CASRPNPGVENEKLFF,TGTGCCAGCCGTCCCAATCCAGGGGTGGAGAATGAAAAACTGTTTTTT
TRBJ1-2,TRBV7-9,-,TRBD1,CASSLGTGEDNGYTF,TGTGCCAGCAGCTTAGGAACAGGGGAAGATAATGGCTACACCTTC
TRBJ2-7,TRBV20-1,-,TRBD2,CSAGPGLEVYEQYF,TGCAGTGCTGGGCCGGGACTAGAGGTGTACGAGCAGTACTTC
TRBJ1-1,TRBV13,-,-,CASSTRGGRNTEAFF,TGTGCCAGCAGCACCCGAGGGGGGCGGAACACTGAAGCTTTCTTT
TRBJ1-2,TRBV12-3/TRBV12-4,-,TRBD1,CASSSSDRVATHF,TGTGCCAGCAGTTCCTCCGACAGGGTGGCTACCCACTTC
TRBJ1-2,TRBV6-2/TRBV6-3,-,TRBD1,CASSYRRQQGAQGYTF,TGTGCCAGCAGTTACCGACGCCAACAGGGGGCTCAAGGCTACACCTTC
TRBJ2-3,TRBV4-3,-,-,CASSQVPGGKQYF,TGCGCCAGCAGCCAAGTCCCCGGGGGTAAGCAGTATTTT
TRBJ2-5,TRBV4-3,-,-,CASSQDSSASGGWGETQYF,TGCGCCAGCAGCCAAGATAGTTCGGCGTCAGGTGGATGGGGAGAGACCCAGTACTTC
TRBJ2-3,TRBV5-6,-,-,CASSLRGGATDTQYF,TGTGCCAGCAGCTTAAGAGGGGGGGCCACAGATACGCAGTATTTT
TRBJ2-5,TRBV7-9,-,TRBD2,CASSPQLGGAETQYF,TGTGCCAGCAGCCCCCAACTCGGGGGGGCAGAGACCCAGTACTTC
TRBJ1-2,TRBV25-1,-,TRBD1,CASTRGLGGGYTF,TGTGCCAGCACCAGGGGGCTTGGTGGTGGCTACACCTTC
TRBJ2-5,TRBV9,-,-,CASSVGGQETQYF,TGTGCCAGCAGCGTAGGAGGGCAAGAGACCCAGTACTTC